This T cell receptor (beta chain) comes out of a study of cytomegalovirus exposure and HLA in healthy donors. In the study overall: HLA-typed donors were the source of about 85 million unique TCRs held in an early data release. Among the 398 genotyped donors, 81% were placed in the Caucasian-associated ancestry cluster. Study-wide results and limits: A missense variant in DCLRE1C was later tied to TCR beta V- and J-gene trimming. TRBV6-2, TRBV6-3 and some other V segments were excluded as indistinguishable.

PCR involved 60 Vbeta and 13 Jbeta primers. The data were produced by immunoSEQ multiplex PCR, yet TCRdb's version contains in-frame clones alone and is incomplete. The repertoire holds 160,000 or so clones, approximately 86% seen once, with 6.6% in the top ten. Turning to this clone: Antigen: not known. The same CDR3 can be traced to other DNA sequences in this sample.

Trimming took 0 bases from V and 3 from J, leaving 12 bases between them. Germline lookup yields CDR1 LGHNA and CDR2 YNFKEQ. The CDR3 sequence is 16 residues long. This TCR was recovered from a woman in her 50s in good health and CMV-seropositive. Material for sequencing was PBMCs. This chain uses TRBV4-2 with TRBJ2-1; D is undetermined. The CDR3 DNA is TGTGCCAGCAGCCAAGATCCGGGTGATAACTACAATGAGCAGTTCTTC. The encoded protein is CASSQDPGDNYNEQFF.